A selection of T cell receptor beta chains follows, all from one sample in a study of CD8+CD57+ T cells in acquired aplastic anemia. TCRdb re-analysed the reads in MiXCR, keeping a single row per CDR3 protein. Here the sample spans about 270,000 distinct CDR3 sequences, roughly 50% being singletons. Sequenced: sorted CD4+, CD8+, or CD8+CD57+ T cells (not recorded which) from PBMCs. These TCRs come from a human donor with severe aplastic anemia or a healthy control (not recorded which). Each CDR3 is given with its conserved first and last residue. D genes are given only for firm matches. Only part of the rows carry a size: once, few, many, or a class if the clone is expanded.

d_call j_call clone_size v_call cdr3_aa cdr3_nt
TRBD2 TRBJ2-3 many TRBV7-2 CASSIGLVGDTQYF TGTGCCAGCAGCATTGGACTAGTGGGAGATACGCAGTATTTT
. TRBJ1-3 many TRBV5-1 CASSRLGLTSGNTIYF TGCGCCAGCAGCCGCCTGGGGTTGACCTCTGGAAACACCATATATTTT
. TRBJ2-3 . TRBV15 CATNRENTDTQYF TGTGCCACAAACCGGGAAAACACAGATACGCAGTATTTT
. TRBJ2-7 many TRBV7-2 CASSSVSAGREQYF TGTGCCAGCAGCTCCGTTTCGGCAGGTCGTGAGCAGTACTTC
. TRBJ2-7 . TRBV4-1 CASSPGGHYEQYF TGCGCCAGCAGCCCTGGGGGGCACTACGAGCAGTACTTC
. TRBJ2-1 . TRBV5-1 CATSGGGRDNEQFF TGCGCCACCAGTGGGGGGGGCCGGGACAATGAGCAGTTCTTC
TRBD1 TRBJ1-5 many TRBV2 CASSVFPGQVHQPQHF TGTGCCAGCAGTGTTTTCCCCGGACAGGTGCATCAGCCCCAGCATTTT
. TRBJ2-7 . TRBV7-9 CASSLGNSYEQYF TGTGCCAGCAGCTTGGGCAATTCCTACGAGCAGTACTTC
TRBD1 TRBJ2-7 . TRBV20-1 CSAGTGGEVVEQYF TGCAGTGCCGGGACAGGGGGTGAAGTGGTCGAGCAGTACTTC
. TRBJ1-1 once TRBV10-3 CAIWGSGAGTNTEAFF TGTGCCATCTGGGGTAGCGGGGCAGGGACGAACACTGAAGCTTTCTTT
TRBD1 TRBJ1-1 . TRBV4-1 CASSSGSRGPTEAFF TGCGCCAGCAGCTCGGGTTCCAGGGGGCCCACTGAAGCTTTCTTT
TRBD1 TRBJ2-5 . TRBV24-1 CATSDPTGQGETQYF TGTGCCACCAGTGACCCGACAGGGCAGGGGGAGACCCAGTACTTC
. TRBJ2-7 once TRBV20-1 CSASSAGTHSYEQYF TGCAGTGCCAGCAGCGCCGGGACCCACTCCTACGAGCAGTACTTC
. TRBJ2-3 many TRBV5-1 CASSLAFQDGNTQYF TGCGCCAGCAGCTTGGCCTTCCAGGACGGGAATACGCAGTATTTT
TRBD2 TRBJ2-5 . TRBV20-1 CSATRLAGETQYF TGCAGTGCTACTCGGCTAGCGGGGGAGACCCAGTACTTC
. TRBJ2-5 once TRBV6-2/TRBV6-3 CATTSLTDTAETQYF TGTGCCACTACTTCATTGACGGACACCGCAGAGACCCAGTACTTC
TRBD1 TRBJ1-2 . TRBV25-1 CASVGTGYGYTF TGTGCCAGCGTCGGGACAGGGTATGGCTACACCTTC
TRBD2 TRBJ2-7 . TRBV5-6 CASIDGTSNYEQYF TGTGCCAGCATCGACGGGACTAGCAACTACGAGCAGTACTTC
. TRBJ1-2 . TRBV20-1 CSARDTAEYGYTF TGCAGTGCTAGAGATACGGCGGAATATGGCTACACCTTC
. TRBJ2-3 . TRBV10-3 CAISSGGTGSSDAQYF TGTGCCATCAGCTCGGGGGGGACAGGGAGTTCAGATGCGCAGTATTTT
. TRBJ2-5 . TRBV7-9 CASSLGDQTQYF TGTGCCAGCAGCTTAGGGGATCAGACCCAGTACTTC
. TRBJ2-1 . TRBV7-9 CASTPVPGEQFF TGTGCCAGCACGCCGGTCCCCGGTGAGCAGTTCTTC
. TRBJ2-7 . TRBV5-5 CASSLAGEESLSYEQYF TGTGCCAGCAGCTTAGCTGGGGAGGAATCCCTCTCCTACGAGCAGTACTTC
. TRBJ1-1 . TRBV25-1 CARSPEGSEAFF TGTGCTAGGTCCCCGGAAGGCAGTGAAGCTTTCTTT
. TRBJ2-3 . TRBV2 CASSDTARTDTQYF TGTGCCAGCAGTGACACGGCCCGCACAGATACGCAGTATTTT
TRBD1 TRBJ1-4 . TRBV12-3/TRBV12-4 CASSFRDRGEKLFF TGTGCCAGCAGTTTCCGGGACAGGGGTGAAAAACTGTTTTTT
TRBD1 TRBJ2-7 . TRBV12-3/TRBV12-4 CASRVGQGAFGHEQYF TGTGCCAGCAGGGTAGGACAGGGGGCGTTCGGGCACGAGCAGTACTTC
. TRBJ2-7 . TRBV2 CASVLGRGYSYEQYF TGTGCCAGTGTGCTCGGCCGGGGGTACTCCTACGAGCAGTACTTC
. TRBJ1-2 . TRBV5-1 CASSLSVAGGPNYGYTF TGCGCCAGCAGCTTGTCAGTAGCGGGGGGGCCTAACTATGGCTACACCTTC
. TRBJ1-2 . TRBV7-9 CASIGKADGYTF TGTGCCAGCATTGGGAAGGCGGATGGCTACACCTTC
. TRBJ1-4 . TRBV20-1 CSARSGEVKLFF TGCAGTGCTAGATCGGGGGAGGTGAAACTGTTTTTT
TRBD2 TRBJ2-3 . TRBV7-2 CASSFSGGAEDTQYF TGTGCCAGCAGTTTTAGCGGGGGGGCTGAAGATACGCAGTATTTT
. TRBJ2-5 few TRBV4-3 CASSQVFAAGTETQYF TGCGCCAGCAGCCAAGTCTTCGCAGCTGGGACGGAGACCCAGTACTTC
TRBD1 TRBJ1-2 . TRBV19 CASRAGTGPYGYTF TGTGCCAGTAGAGCCGGGACAGGGCCCTATGGCTACACCTTC
TRBD1 TRBJ1-6 few TRBV19 CASNDRGNSPLHF TGTGCCAGTAATGACAGGGGAAATTCACCCCTCCACTTT
. TRBJ2-3 . TRBV20-1 CSARDISTDTQYF TGCAGTGCTCGAGACATTAGCACAGATACGCAGTATTTT
. TRBJ1-6 few TRBV20-1 CSARDRGAYNSPLHF TGCAGTGCTAGAGACAGAGGCGCCTATAATTCACCCCTCCACTTT
. TRBJ1-6 . TRBV7-8 CASSLRQTNSPLHF TGTGCCAGCAGCTTAAGGCAGACTAATTCACCCCTCCACTTT
. TRBJ2-5 . TRBV25-1 CASSLAQGIKTQYF TGTGCCAGCAGCTTAGCGCAGGGGATAAAGACCCAGTACTTC
TRBD1 TRBJ1-3 . TRBV19 CASSTSQGSSGNTIYF TGTGCCAGTAGTACTTCACAGGGGTCCTCTGGAAACACCATATATTTT
. TRBJ2-7 . TRBV28 CASQSPGRHEQYF TGTGCCAGCCAATCCCCTGGGAGACACGAGCAGTACTTC
TRBD1 TRBJ1-5 . TRBV19 CASGGQVNQPQHF TGTGCCAGTGGCGGACAGGTCAATCAGCCCCAGCATTTT
TRBD1 TRBJ1-6 few TRBV19 CASPGTGSPLHF TGTGCTAGTCCGGGGACAGGGTCACCCCTCCACTTT
TRBD2 TRBJ2-1 . TRBV6-4 CASSAAGDYNEQFF TGTGCCAGCAGTGCGGCGGGGGACTACAATGAGCAGTTCTTC
TRBD1 TRBJ1-5 . TRBV3-1 CASSQAVTGNQPQHF TGTGCCAGCAGCCAAGCCGTGACAGGGAATCAGCCCCAGCATTTT
. TRBJ2-1 . TRBV7-9 CASSLAQTVGGQGQFF TGTGCCAGCAGCTTAGCGCAGACAGTTGGGGGCCAAGGGCAGTTCTTC
TRBD2 TRBJ2-1 once TRBV10-3 CAISETLAGSYNEQFF TGTGCCATCAGTGAGACTCTAGCGGGATCTTACAATGAGCAGTTCTTC
TRBD1 TRBJ2-7 . TRBV7-2 CASSSRQGALYYEQYF TGTGCCAGCAGCTCTAGACAGGGGGCGCTTTACTACGAGCAGTACTTC
. TRBJ2-3 . TRBV5-4 CKSAQGDTQYF TGTAAAAGCGCTCAGGGGGATACGCAGTATTTT
TRBD1 TRBJ1-2 . TRBV20-1 CSARQGGAYGYTF TGCAGTGCCAGACAGGGAGGGGCCTATGGCTACACCTTC
. TRBJ2-7 once TRBV2 CANSVIGGQYF TGTGCCAACAGTGTTATCGGGGGGCAGTACTTC
TRBD1 TRBJ1-3 once TRBV7-7 CDSSFTQGARGNTIYF TGTGATAGCAGCTTCACGCAGGGGGCAAGGGGAAACACCATATATTTT
. TRBJ2-3 many TRBV10-3 CASASADTQYF TGTGCCAGCGCCAGTGCAGATACGCAGTATTTT
TRBD2 TRBJ2-3 . TRBV7-9 CASSRTSGGTVDTQYF TGTGCCAGCAGCAGGACTAGCGGGGGGACCGTAGATACGCAGTATTTT